These 5 T cell receptor beta chains originate from one sample sequenced in a study of cytomegalovirus exposure and HLA in healthy donors. 13 Jbeta primers and 60 Vbeta primers were used for the PCR. Measured with immunoSEQ multiplex PCR; TCRdb has only the in-frame clones, and not every one. This table holds around 190,000 clones, about 80% found once. Material for sequencing was PBMCs. The receptor set was obtained from a woman aged 35 to 49 in good health and CMV-seronegative.

CDR3 nucleotides: TGTGCCAGCAGCTTGGAGCGGGACCCCCAAGAGACCCAGTACTTC. Translating gives CASSLERDPQETQYF. The J gene is TRBJ2-5, the V gene TRBV5-6; the match to TRBD2 covers 7 bases. The V and J ends lost 0 bases and 1 base, in that order; junction bases with no gene match: 3. This CDR3 has 15 residues. Per germline, CDR1 SGHDT and CDR2 YYEEEE.

In its sample, this clone was seen a few times. This chain's CDR3 is CASRDSSYEQYF. CDR3 bases: TGCGCCAGCCGGGACAGCTCCTACGAGCAGTACTTC. The chain employs TRBV5-1 and TRBJ2-7; the match to TRBD1 covers 7 bases. J gave up 0 bases and V 7 bases, and 1 base lay outside the gene matches. The CDR3 is 12 amino acids. The germline V gene encodes CDR1 SGHRS and CDR2 YFSETQ.

On this clone: Distinct nucleotide sequences in the sample also encode this CDR3. The chain links TRBV6-6 to TRBJ1-1; a possible D gene is TRBD1 (5 bases). Germline-derived CDR1 and CDR2 are MNHNY and SVGAGI (reference sequence). The CDR3 has 14 amino acids. The V gene lost 4 bases and the J gene lost 1 base, with 10 bases spanning the gap. In DNA, the CDR3 is TGTGCCAGCAGTTTGCCGGGGGAGAACACTGAAGCTTTCTTT. This translates into CASSLPGENTEAFF.

This chain links TRBV5-4 with TRBJ1-4, with a possible D match to TRBD1 (5 bases). This CDR3 has 17 residues. Germline loops: CDR1 SGHNT, CDR2 YYREEE (reference sequence). Trimming took off 0 bases at V and 3 bases at J, with 15 bases between the two ends. The CDR3 reads CASSLGSRAGPNEKLFF. The CDR3 DNA reads TGTGCCAGCAGCTTGGGGTCTAGGGCAGGGCCTAATGAAAAACTGTTTTTT.

The sample holds a few counts of this clone. This chain joins TRBV19 and TRBJ2-7; D uncertain. Germline assignment: CDR1 LNHDA and CDR2 SQIVND (reference sequence). This CDR3 spans 14 amino acids. Trimming cost V 1 base and J 0 bases, with 7 bases left between them. In DNA, the CDR3 is TGTGCCAGTAGTATAGGTCCCCGCTCCTACGAGCAGTACTTC. This gives the protein CASSIGPRSYEQYF.